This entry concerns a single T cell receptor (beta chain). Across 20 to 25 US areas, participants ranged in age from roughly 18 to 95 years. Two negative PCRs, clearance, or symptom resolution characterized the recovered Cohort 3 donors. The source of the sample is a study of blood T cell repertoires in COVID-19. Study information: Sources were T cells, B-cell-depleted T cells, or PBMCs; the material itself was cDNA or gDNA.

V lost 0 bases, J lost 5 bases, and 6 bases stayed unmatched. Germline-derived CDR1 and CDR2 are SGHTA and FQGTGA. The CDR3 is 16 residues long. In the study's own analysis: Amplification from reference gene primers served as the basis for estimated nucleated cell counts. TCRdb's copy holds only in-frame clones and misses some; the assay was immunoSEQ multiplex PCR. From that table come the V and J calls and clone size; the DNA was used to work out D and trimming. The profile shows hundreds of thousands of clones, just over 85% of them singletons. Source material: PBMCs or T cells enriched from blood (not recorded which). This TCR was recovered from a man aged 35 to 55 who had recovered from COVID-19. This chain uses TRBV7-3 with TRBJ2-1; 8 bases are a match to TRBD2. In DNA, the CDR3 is TGTGCCAGCAGCTTAACTCCCGGGGGGGCTCACAATGAGCAGTTCTTC. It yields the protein CASSLTPGGAHNEQFF.